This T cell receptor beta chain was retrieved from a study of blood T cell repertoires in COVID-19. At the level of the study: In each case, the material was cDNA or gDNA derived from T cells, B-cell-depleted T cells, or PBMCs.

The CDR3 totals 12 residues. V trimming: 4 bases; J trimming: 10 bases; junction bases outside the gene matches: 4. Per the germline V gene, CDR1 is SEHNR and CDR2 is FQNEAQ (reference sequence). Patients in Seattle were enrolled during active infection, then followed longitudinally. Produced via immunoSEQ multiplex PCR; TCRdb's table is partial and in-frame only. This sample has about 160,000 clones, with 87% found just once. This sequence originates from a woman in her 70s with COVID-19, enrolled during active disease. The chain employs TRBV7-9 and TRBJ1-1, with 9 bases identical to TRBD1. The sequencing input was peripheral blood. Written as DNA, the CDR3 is TGTGCCAGCAGCTACATGACAGGGGGAGCTTTCTTT. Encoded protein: CASSYMTGGAFF.